The next 15 T cell receptor beta chains were all read from a single sample in a study of T-cell memory formation after mild COVID-19. One entry per CDR3 protein results from TCRdb running MiXCR on the 5' RACE reads. This table holds about 150,000 distinct CDR3 sequences, about 23% found once. The sample consisted of PBMCs or a T cell subset sorted from them (not recorded which). The origin of the receptors is an adult woman who had mild COVID-19 (a few samples of this study predate the infection). Cell type and time point are not known.

V and J are TRBV10-3 and TRBJ2-7; 8 bases are a match to TRBD2. This CDR3 contains 14 residues. The J segment lost 2 bases and the V segment lost 1 base, leaving 1 base of the junction unmatched. Per germline, CDR1 ENHRY and CDR2 SYGVKD. CDR3: CAISEFSGTYEQYF. In DNA, the CDR3 is TGTGCCATCAGTGAGTTTAGCGGGACCTACGAGCAGTACTTC.

The V and J genes are TRBV6-5 and TRBJ2-1; D perhaps matches TRBD1 (6 bases). The CDR3 has 13 residues. Germline CDR1 and CDR2: MNHEY and SVGAGI. The germline V and J ends were trimmed by 6 bases and 0 bases, with 6 bases remaining between them. The CDR3 DNA reads as TGTGCCAGCAGCAGGGGCTCCTACAATGAGCAGTTCTTC. This translates into CASSRGSYNEQFF.

This chain's CDR3 is CASSPLTYEQYF. CDR3 bases: TGTGCCAGCAGCCCACTCACCTACGAGCAGTACTTC. This sequence joins TRBV11-2 and TRBJ2-7; D not resolved. V was pared by 5 bases and J by 2 bases, with 7 bases between. Germline-derived CDR1 and CDR2 are SGHAT and FQNNGV. This CDR3 region has 12 residues.

The chain joins TRBV15 to TRBJ2-2, with TRBD1 as a possible D gene (6 bases). The CDR3 spans 14 residues. V was trimmed by 8 bases and J by 5 bases, leaving 15 bases between them. Germline lookup yields CDR1 LNHNV and CDR2 YYDKDF (reference sequence). This CDR3 reads CATAYRVETGELFF. In nucleotides, the CDR3 is TGTGCCACCGCGTACAGGGTCGAAACCGGGGAGCTGTTTTTT. Based on the CDR3 plus reference TRBV15 and TRBJ2-2, the full variable domain is DAMVIQNPRYQVTQFGKPVTLSCSQTLNHNVMYWYQQKSSQAPKLLFHYYDKDFNNEADTPDNFQSRRPNTSFCFLDIRSPGLGDTAMYLCATAYRVETGELFFGEGSRLTVL.

This clonotype was counted between two and nine times. V and J are TRBV20-1 and TRBJ2-7; the D gene is possibly TRBD1 (5 bases). V was shortened by 0 bases and J by 0 bases, with 6 bases between the two germline ends. From germline, CDR1 is DFQATT and CDR2 SNEGSKA (reference sequence). This CDR3 is built from 13 residues. The DNA for the CDR3 is TGCAGTGCTAGAGATACAGGCTCCTACGAGCAGTACTTC. This encodes CSARDTGSYEQYF.

This clonotype was seen a handful of times. The chain couples TRBV5-1 to TRBJ2-3; D not resolved. Trimming removed 0 bases from V and 4 bases from J, with 18 bases in between. Looked up from germline, CDR1 is SGHRS and CDR2 is YFSETQ. This CDR3 comprises 17 residues. CDR3 sequence reads: CASSLEGVLGLADTQYF. The CDR3 region has the DNA TGCGCCAGCAGCTTGGAAGGTGTTTTGGGGTTGGCAGATACGCAGTATTTT. The variable domain in full, with the rest retrieved from reference TRBV5-1 and TRBJ2-3, is KAGVTQTPRYLIKTRGQQVTLSCSPISGHRSVSWYQQTPGQGLQFLFEYFSETQRNKGNFPGRFSGRQFSNSRSEMNVSTLELGDSALYLCASSLEGVLGLADTQYFGPGTRLTVL.

The chain joins TRBV9 to TRBJ2-7; D perhaps matches TRBD1 (5 bases). Looked up from germline, CDR1 is SGDLS and CDR2 is YYNGEE. The CDR3 spans 15 residues. Deletions cut 0 bases from V and 2 bases from J, with 12 bases between. CDR3 amino acids: CASSVEGAAAYEQYF. The CDR3 region has the DNA TGTGCCAGCAGCGTAGAAGGGGCCGCCGCCTACGAGCAGTACTTC.

This clonotype has just a few counts. The V call is TRBV6-5, the J call TRBJ2-7; 10 bases are a match to TRBD1. Germline loops: CDR1 MNHEY, CDR2 SVGAGI. J was trimmed by 4 bases and V by 6 bases; bases with no gene match: 9. The CDR3 has 15 residues. In nucleotides, the CDR3 is TGTGCCAGCAGGGAGCGGGACAGGGGCCTTTACGAGCAGTACTTC. Its protein product is CASRERDRGLYEQYF.

The V gene is TRBV7-2, the J gene TRBJ2-1, with a possible D match to TRBD2 (5 bases). The V and J ends lost 1 base and 8 bases respectively, with 18 bases between them. This CDR3 has 16 residues. Germline assignment: CDR1 SGHTA and CDR2 FQGNSA. The CDR3 here is CASSLGGSNPRDEQFF. The CDR3 nucleotides read TGTGCCAGCAGCTTAGGAGGGTCTAACCCAAGGGATGAGCAGTTCTTC. The full variable domain, completed using reference TRBV7-2 and TRBJ2-1, is GAGVSQSPSNKVTEKGKDVELRCDPISGHTALYWYRQSLGQGLEFLIYFQGNSAPDKSGLPSDRFSAERTGGSVSTLTIQRTQQEDSAVYLCASSLGGSNPRDEQFFGPGTRLTVL.

The sample holds a few counts of this clonotype. The genes are TRBV20-1 and TRBJ2-1; weak D call: TRBD2 (9 bases). CDR1 and CDR2 (germline): DFQATT, SNEGSKA (reference sequence). The CDR3 is 21 residues long. Trimming took off 1 base at V and 0 bases at J, with 28 bases between the two ends. The CDR3 spells CSARGQGRLADPRYSYNEQFF. CDR3 bases: TGCAGTGCTAGAGGACAGGGGAGACTAGCGGACCCGAGGTACTCCTACAATGAGCAGTTCTTC.

The chain combines TRBV4-2 with TRBJ2-1, with D possibly matching TRBD2 (5 bases). This CDR3 has 15 amino acids. Trimming took 4 bases from V and 6 from J, leaving 16 bases between them. In germline, CDR1 is LGHNA, CDR2 YNFKEQ. The CDR3 DNA follows: TGTGCCAGCAGCCCCCCTGGGGAGATGATCAATGAGCAGTTCTTC. Amino acids: CASSPPGEMINEQFF.

The chain combines TRBV15 with TRBJ2-5; 11 bases agree with TRBD2. Germline values: CDR1 LNHNV, CDR2 YYDKDF (reference sequence). The CDR3 is 14 residues long. V trimming: 3 bases; J trimming: 4 bases; junction bases outside the gene matches: 1. The chain's CDR3 is CATSRGLAAETQYF. The DNA for the CDR3 is TGTGCCACCAGCAGGGGACTAGCGGCAGAGACCCAGTACTTC. Full variable domain (rest looked up from reference TRBV15 and TRBJ2-5): DAMVIQNPRYQVTQFGKPVTLSCSQTLNHNVMYWYQQKSSQAPKLLFHYYDKDFNNEADTPDNFQSRRPNTSFCFLDIRSPGLGDTAMYLCATSRGLAAETQYFGPGTRLLVL.

The gene calls are TRBV6-2 or TRBV6-3 and TRBJ2-1; D is undetermined. V dropped 0 bases and J dropped 7 bases, with 4 bases sitting between them. The length of the CDR3 is 12 residues. CDR1 is MNHEY, CDR2 SVGEGT, per germline. This chain's CDR3 is CASSYSINEQFF. The DNA of the CDR3 is TGTGCCAGCAGTTACTCAATAAATGAGCAGTTCTTC.

The CDR3 loop reads CASQGASGGYTDTQYF. CDR3 DNA: TGTGCCAGCCAGGGGGCCAGCGGGGGATACACAGATACGCAGTATTTT. The chain uses TRBV2 and TRBJ2-3; D is tentatively TRBD1 or TRBD2 (8 bases each). Looked up from germline, CDR1 is SNHLY and CDR2 is FYNNEI. V gave up 8 bases and J gave up 2 bases, with 20 bases separating them. This CDR3 has 16 amino acids.

The chain is built from TRBV6-5 and TRBJ1-2; D gene ambiguous. Trimming left V 8 bases short and J 4 bases short, with 14 bases between. Germline CDR1 reads MNHEY; CDR2 reads SVGAGI. The CDR3 length is 13 residues. The CDR3 loop reads CASGLGRLYGYTF. As DNA, the CDR3 is TGTGCCAGCGGGCTCGGACGGCTCTATGGCTACACCTTC.